Listed here are 18 T cell receptor beta chains from one sample, sequenced in a study of cytomegalovirus exposure and HLA in healthy donors. PCR primers comprised 60 Vbeta and 13 Jbeta primers. Measured with immunoSEQ multiplex PCR; TCRdb has only the in-frame clones, and not every one. The sample shows more than 95,000 clones, 75% to 85% of them seen only once. The sample taken for sequencing was PBMCs. These receptors were obtained from a man aged 25-45 years in good health and CMV-seropositive.

The gene calls are TRBV5-4 and TRBJ2-1, with 11 positions matching TRBD2. CDR1 and CDR2 from the germline V gene are SGHNT and YYREEE (reference sequence). The J segment lost 7 bases and the V segment lost 0 bases, leaving 15 bases of the junction unmatched. CDR3 length equals 19 residues. The CDR3 loop is CASSLGVRLTSGAGNEQFF. Here the CDR3 DNA reads TGTGCCAGCAGCTTGGGGGTCCGATTGACTAGCGGGGCCGGGAATGAGCAGTTCTTC.

This clone is a singleton in its sample. The chain carries TRBV6-6 and TRBJ1-1; unclear D gene. The germline gives CDR1 MNHNY, CDR2 SVGAGI (reference sequence). The germline V and J ends were trimmed by 7 bases and 0 bases, with 6 bases remaining between them. CDR3 length: 12 residues. The CDR3 DNA is TGTGCCAGCACCAGGCTGAACACTGAAGCTTTCTTT. Translated, it gives CASTRLNTEAFF.

This clone was found a few times. The CDR3 DNA is TGTGCCAGCTATCAGGGTACTGGAAACACCATATATTTT. This codes for CASYQGTGNTIYF. The chain has TRBV2 and TRBJ1-3; possibly TRBD1 for D (5 bases). Germline V CDR1 and CDR2: SNHLY, FYNNEI. CDR3 size: 13 residues. The ends were cut back, 8 bases at V and 2 bases at J, with 10 bases in the middle.

The chain recombines TRBV7-2 with TRBJ2-3; TRBD1 agrees at 10 bases. The V gene's germline CDR1 is SGHTA and CDR2 FQGNSA. This CDR3 is built from 14 residues. J gave up 5 bases and V 6 bases, and 5 bases lay outside the gene matches. The CDR3 DNA sequence: TGTGCCAGCAGGGGACAGGGGTGGGGAGATACGCAGTATTTT. Encoded protein: CASRGQGWGDTQYF.

This clone was detected only a few times. The chain couples TRBV7-9 to TRBJ1-2, with D perhaps matching TRBD1 (6 bases). CDR1 is SEHNR and CDR2 is FQNEAQ in the germline V gene (reference sequence). The CDR3 has 14 residues. V was trimmed by 0 bases and J by 7 bases, leaving 12 bases between them. The CDR3 spells CASSLANRAAGYTF. For the CDR3, the DNA is TGTGCCAGCAGCTTAGCGAACAGGGCCGCTGGCTACACCTTC.

This clone was seen a few times. This rearrangement joins TRBV5-5 to TRBJ1-2, with D perhaps TRBD1 (5 bases). CDR3 size: 13 residues. Germline CDR1 SGHKS, CDR2 YYEKEE (reference sequence). V was pared by 0 bases and J by 12 bases, with 15 bases between. DNA for the CDR3: TGTGCCAGCAGCTTGGGAGGCGGGGGGTTTCACACCTTC. Its protein is CASSLGGGGFHTF. The full variable domain, with the rest looked up from reference TRBV5-5 and TRBJ1-2, is DAGVTQSPTHLIKTRGQQVTLRCSPISGHKSVSWYQQVLGQGPQFIFQYYEKEERGRGNFPDRFSARQFPNYSSELNVNALLLGDSALYLCASSLGGGGFHTFGSGTRLTVV.

The chain carries TRBV13 and TRBJ2-1, with 9 bases aligning to TRBD1. Germline CDR1 and CDR2: PRHDT and FYEKMQ (reference sequence). CDR3 length: 17 amino acids. Trimming removed 1 base from V and 6 bases from J; junction bases left unmatched: 10. The CDR3 reads CASSLDRGREAPNEQFF. CDR3 DNA: TGTGCCAGCAGCTTAGACAGGGGGCGCGAGGCACCCAATGAGCAGTTCTTC.

V is TRBV4-3 and J is TRBJ2-7, with 7 bases matching TRBD2. The germline V gene has CDR1 LGHNA and CDR2 YSLEER. This CDR3 comprises 14 residues. J gave up 4 bases and V 3 bases, and 6 bases lay outside the gene matches. The CDR3 nucleotides are TGCGCCAGCAGCCATAACGGGGGGATGTACGAGCAGTACTTC. Encoded protein: CASSHNGGMYEQYF.

V usage is TRBV28 and J usage is TRBJ2-7; D not certain. Germline V gives CDR1 MDHEN, CDR2 SYDVKM. This CDR3 comprises 12 residues. Trimming stripped 1 base from V and 6 bases from J, with 7 bases between. CDR3 loop: CASSLSVSEQYF. The CDR3 DNA reads as TGTGCCAGCAGTTTATCCGTTTCCGAGCAGTACTTC. The full variable domain, in which reference TRBV28 and TRBJ2-7 provide the parts outside the CDR3, is DVKVTQSSRYLVKRTGEKVFLECVQDMDHENMFWYRQDPGLGLRLIYFSYDVKMKEKGDIPEGYSVSREKKERFSLILESASTNQTSMYLCASSLSVSEQYFGPGTRLTVT.

The chain has TRBV10-3 and TRBJ2-3; perhaps TRBD1 as D (6 bases). Trimming took 3 bases from V and 4 from J, leaving 14 bases between them. Germline V gene lookup returns CDR1 ENHRY and CDR2 SYGVKD. The CDR3 runs to 15 residues. DNA for the CDR3: TGTGCCATCAGTGACCGGGGCGAGGGGGCAGATACGCAGTATTTT. Amino acids: CAISDRGEGADTQYF.

The gene calls are TRBV5-4 and TRBJ1-5, with D perhaps TRBD1 (6 bases). The CDR3 contains 14 residues. The V end lost 4 bases, the J end lost 7 bases, and 15 bases lay between the germline ends. CDR1 SGHNT and CDR2 YYREEE come from the germline V gene (reference sequence). The CDR3 DNA reads as TGTGCCAGCAGCCTGCAGGGGTCGCGCCAGCCCCAGCATTTT. Protein: CASSLQGSRQPQHF.

The rearrangement links TRBV4-3 to TRBJ2-7; unclear D gene. Germline CDR1 is LGHNA and CDR2 is YSLEER. Trimming cost V 0 bases and J 1 base, with 16 bases left between them. This CDR3 has 17 residues. In DNA, the CDR3 is TGCGCCAGCAGCCAAGATTACGGTACAGCTTTATCCTACGAGCAGTACTTC. Its protein product is CASSQDYGTALSYEQYF.

The V call is TRBV19, the J call TRBJ1-1; the match to TRBD1 covers 10 bases. Germline assignment: CDR1 LNHDA and CDR2 SQIVND (reference sequence). CDR3 length: 14 residues. The ends lost 5 bases at V and 3 bases at J; junction bases unmatched: 3. This chain's CDR3 is CASSRQGAYTEAFF. CDR3 nucleotide sequence: TGTGCCAGTAGTCGACAGGGGGCCTACACTGAAGCTTTCTTT. Full variable domain (remainder filled in from reference TRBV19 and TRBJ1-1): DGGITQSPKYLFRKEGQNVTLSCEQNLNHDAMYWYRQDPGQGLRLIYYSQIVNDFQKGDIAEGYSVSREKKESFPLTVTSAQKNPTAFYLCASSRQGAYTEAFFGQGTRLTVV.

The V call is TRBV7-8, the J call TRBJ2-3; 8 nucleotides align to TRBD1. Germline V lookup: CDR1 SGHVS, CDR2 FQNEAQ. V shed 0 bases, J shed 4 bases, and the junction held 6 bases outside the gene matches. This CDR3 contains 16 residues. The CDR3 region is CASSLARGRRSDTQYF. CDR3 nucleotide sequence: TGTGCCAGCAGCTTAGCCAGGGGGCGACGGTCAGATACGCAGTATTTT.

This clone showed up just once. This sequence joins TRBV7-2 and TRBJ2-2; TRBD2 might be the D (6 bases). There are 16 residues in the CDR3. The V end was cut by 5 bases, the J end by 1 base, with 14 bases between. Germline CDR1 is SGHTA and CDR2 is FQGNSA. Here the CDR3 reads CASSPRVAVNTGELFF. In DNA, the CDR3 is TGTGCCAGCAGCCCAAGGGTAGCGGTGAACACCGGGGAGCTGTTTTTT.

The chain recombines TRBV18 with TRBJ1-2; TRBD1 might be the D (6 bases). Germline CDR1 KGHSH, CDR2 LQKENI. V gave up 3 bases and J gave up 6 bases, with 11 bases separating them. This CDR3 has 13 amino acids. DNA of the CDR3: TGTGCCAGCTCACCCTGGACAGAAGATGGCTACACCTTC. Encoded protein: CASSPWTEDGYTF.

The V call is TRBV15, the J call TRBJ2-7; 7 bases align to TRBD1. This CDR3 is built from 15 residues. The V and J ends lost 1 base and 7 bases, in that order; junction bases with no gene match: 10. CDR1 and CDR2 (germline): LNHNV, YYDKDF (reference sequence). CDR3 in amino acids: CATSRAPGQSWEQYF. Written as DNA, the CDR3 is TGTGCCACCAGCAGAGCCCCGGGACAGAGTTGGGAGCAGTACTTC. Full variable domain (remainder filled in from reference TRBV15 and TRBJ2-7): DAMVIQNPRYQVTQFGKPVTLSCSQTLNHNVMYWYQQKSSQAPKLLFHYYDKDFNNEADTPDNFQSRRPNTSFCFLDIRSPGLGDTAMYLCATSRAPGQSWEQYFGPGTRLTVT.

This clone came up a few times. The chain has TRBV19 and TRBJ2-4; D may be TRBD1 (6 bases). This CDR3 is 15 amino acids long. CDR1 and CDR2 (germline): LNHDA, SQIVND (reference sequence). V lost 10 bases and J 2 bases, leaving 18 bases between the germline ends. For the CDR3, the DNA is TGTGCCACCGCGGACAGATCAAAGACCAAAAACATTCAGTACTTC. Translated, it gives CATADRSKTKNIQYF.